This entry lists 32 T cell receptor beta chains sequenced from one sample in a study of CD8+CD57+ T cells in acquired aplastic anemia. Profiling that covered TCR beta VDJ and CDR3 relied on genomic DNA as its template. TCRdb redid the calling of the reads with MiXCR, one entry per CDR3 protein. The repertoire holds about 180,000 distinct CDR3 sequences, with 45% to 60% as singletons. Patients chosen for sequencing had shown CD8+CD57+ cell expansion by flow cytometry. Sequencing input: sorted CD4+, CD8+, or CD8+CD57+ T cells (not recorded which) from PBMCs. These receptors were obtained from a human donor with aplastic anemia.

This clonotype has more than one count but fewer than ten. V usage is TRBV29-1 and J usage is TRBJ2-2; unclear D gene. The CDR3 extends over 13 amino acids. The germline V and J ends were trimmed by 5 bases and 5 bases, with 12 bases remaining between them. Germline V gene lookup returns CDR1 SQVTM and CDR2 ANQGSEA. CDR3 nucleotide sequence: TGCAGCGTTTCTCGGGTAGGAACCGGGGAGCTGTTTTTT. Residues: CSVSRVGTGELFF.

In this sample, this clonotype turned up a few times. The J gene is TRBJ1-6, the V gene TRBV5-8; 7 bases fit TRBD1. Germline CDR1 SGHTS, CDR2 YDEGEE. This CDR3 has 15 residues. V gave up 0 bases and J gave up 8 bases; unmatched junction bases: 5. The CDR3 DNA reads TGTGCCAGCAGCTTGGCAGGACAGGTAGATTCACCCCTCCACTTT. It codes for CASSLAGQVDSPLHF.

This clonotype was seen many times. The CDR3 bases are TGCGCCAGCAGCGCCGCTCGGACAGGAAATTTCTATGGCTACACCTTC. Encoded protein: CASSAARTGNFYGYTF. The chain employs TRBV10-2 and TRBJ1-2; 7 bases are shared with TRBD1. V lost 6 bases and J lost 4; bases outside the gene matches: 14. CDR1 is WSHSY and CDR2 is SAAADI in the germline V gene. CDR3 length: 16 residues.

This chain uses TRBV7-9 with TRBJ2-7; D possibly corresponds to TRBD2 (5 bases). This CDR3 has 15 residues. V was shortened by 2 bases and J by 4 bases, with 15 bases between the two germline ends. Per germline, CDR1 SEHNR and CDR2 FQNEAQ (reference sequence). The CDR3 loop is CASSLRVSGDYEQYF. CDR3 bases: TGTGCCAGCAGCTTACGTGTCTCCGGGGATTACGAGCAGTACTTC.

V and J are TRBV7-8 and TRBJ1-1; possibly TRBD1 for D (5 bases). Trimming removed 1 base at V and 3 bases at J, with 21 bases between. Germline assignment: CDR1 SGHVS and CDR2 FQNEAQ. The CDR3 contains 18 residues. DNA for the CDR3: TGTGCCAGCAGCTTAGGGGAAGGGCAGGGTTATGAAGACACTGAAGCTTTCTTT. Translating it yields CASSLGEGQGYEDTEAFF.

The CDR3 coding sequence is TGTGCCAGTAGTATATACTCGGGGGGGATCAATGAGCAGTTCTTC. Its translation is CASSIYSGGINEQFF. The chain uses TRBV19 and TRBJ2-1; 8 positions agree with TRBD2. Germline CDR1 reads LNHDA; CDR2 reads SQIVND (reference sequence). V gave up 2 bases and J gave up 6 bases; unmatched junction bases: 6. This CDR3 is built from 15 residues. The variable domain in full, with the rest retrieved from reference TRBV19 and TRBJ2-1, is DGGITQSPKYLFRKEGQNVTLSCEQNLNHDAMYWYRQDPGQGLRLIYYSQIVNDFQKGDIAEGYSVSREKKESFPLTVTSAQKNPTAFYLCASSIYSGGINEQFFGPGTRLTVL.

This clonotype was seen many times. The chain joins TRBV9 to TRBJ2-2; 8 nucleotides line up with TRBD1. Germline assignment: CDR1 SGDLS and CDR2 YYNGEE. Trimming removed 0 bases from V and 6 bases from J; junction bases left unmatched: 1. This CDR3 has 14 amino acids. CDR3 region: CASSVADRAGELFF. DNA for the CDR3: TGTGCCAGCAGCGTAGCGGACAGGGCCGGGGAGCTGTTTTTT.

This sequence joins TRBV20-1 and TRBJ1-1, with 10 nucleotides matching TRBD1. J gave up 8 bases and V 5 bases, and 8 bases lay outside the gene matches. Germline V CDR1 and CDR2: DFQATT, SNEGSKA (reference sequence). The CDR3 spans 13 residues. The CDR3 spells CSAGRQGAGEAFF. In DNA, the CDR3 is TGCAGTGCTGGCCGACAGGGGGCGGGAGAAGCTTTCTTT.

The chain recombines TRBV10-3 with TRBJ2-5; 7 positions agree with TRBD1. Unmatched junction bases numbered 7, after V lost 0 bases and J lost 3 bases. CDR1 and CDR2 (germline): ENHRY, SYGVKD. The CDR3 is 16 residues long. DNA of the CDR3: TGTGCCATCAGTGAGTCGTCGATGACAGGGAAAGAGACCCAGTACTTC. It is translated as CAISESSMTGKETQYF.

This clonotype was picked up many times. The chain uses TRBV19 and TRBJ1-1; D remains ambiguous. CDR3 length equals 13 residues. The germline V and J ends were trimmed by 0 bases and 1 base, with 3 bases remaining between them. CDR1 and CDR2 (germline): LNHDA, SQIVND (reference sequence). DNA of the CDR3: TGTGCCAGTAGTATAGATCGGAACACTGAAGCTTTCTTT. It specifies CASSIDRNTEAFF.

The genes are TRBV10-3 and TRBJ1-5; D not certain. Per the germline V gene, CDR1 is ENHRY and CDR2 is SYGVKD. Between the trimmed V and J ends, which lost 10 bases and 7 bases, there was a span of 20 bases. This CDR3 has 14 amino acids. This CDR3 reads CASQAGGREQPQHF. CDR3 sequence (DNA): TGTGCCAGCCAGGCGGGAGGTCGCGAGCAGCCCCAGCATTTT.

This clonotype has only a few counts. V usage is TRBV29-1 and J usage is TRBJ2-7; D is uncertain. V was clipped by 4 bases and J by 0 bases, with 7 bases between them. Germline V gene sequence: CDR1 SQVTM, CDR2 ANQGSEA. The CDR3 covers 12 residues. CDR3 sequence reads: CSVGDSSYEQYF. CDR3 nucleotide sequence: TGCAGCGTTGGGGATAGCTCCTACGAGCAGTACTTC.

The chain recombines TRBV20-1 with TRBJ1-2, with 7 bases lining up with TRBD1. The CDR3 has 13 residues. The germline V gene encodes CDR1 DFQATT and CDR2 SNEGSKA (reference sequence). V lost 6 bases and J lost 2; bases outside the gene matches: 6. In DNA, the CDR3 is TGCAGTGCCTCCAGGGGGTCCAACTATGGCTACACCTTC. Its protein product is CSASRGSNYGYTF.

This clonotype was observed many times. The chain has TRBV2 and TRBJ1-3; possibly TRBD1 for D (5 bases). V lost 4 bases to trimming and J lost 0 bases, with 13 bases between them. In germline, CDR1 is SNHLY, CDR2 FYNNEI. The CDR3 contains 16 residues. This CDR3 reads CASSVSRASSGNTIYF. CDR3 nucleotides: TGTGCCAGCAGTGTGTCCAGGGCCTCCTCTGGAAACACCATATATTTT.

V is TRBV7-8 and J is TRBJ2-3; D gene uncertain. The CDR3 is 11 amino acids. V was cut by 5 bases and J by 3 bases, with 3 bases left in between. CDR1 is SGHVS, CDR2 FQNEAQ, per germline. The CDR3 region has the DNA TGTGCCAGCAGCAATACAGATACGCAGTATTTT. Protein sequence: CASSNTDTQYF.

This rearrangement joins TRBV9 to TRBJ2-5; D unresolved. V dropped 0 bases and J dropped 4 bases, with 10 bases sitting between them. In germline, CDR1 is SGDLS, CDR2 YYNGEE. The CDR3 has 14 amino acids. The CDR3 nucleotides read TGTGCCAGCAGCGTAGGCGGCCCCAGAGAGACCCAGTACTTC. This codes for CASSVGGPRETQYF. The whole variable domain, filled in from reference TRBV9 and TRBJ2-5, reads DSGVTQTPKHLITATGQRVTLRCSPRSGDLSVYWYQQSLDQGLQFLIQYYNGEERAKGNILERFSAQQFPDLHSELNLSSLELGDSALYFCASSVGGPRETQYFGPGTRLLVL.

The chain has TRBV6-1 and TRBJ2-7; no firm D call. Germline assignment: CDR1 MNHNS and CDR2 SASEGT. V was pared by 7 bases and J by 1 base, with 14 bases between. The CDR3 loop spans 14 amino acids. CDR3 region: CASITDPCSYEQYF. Here the CDR3 DNA reads TGTGCCAGCATAACGGACCCCTGTTCCTACGAGCAGTACTTC.

In its sample, this clonotype was seen many times. V gene TRBV7-3 combines with J gene TRBJ2-1; 10 nucleotides line up with TRBD1. This CDR3 is 14 amino acids long. The germline V gene encodes CDR1 SGHTA and CDR2 FQGTGA. With V trimmed by 3 bases and J by 7 bases, 3 bases remained unmatched. DNA of the CDR3: TGTGCCAGCAGCTTTGGACAGGGGGGGAATGAGCAGTTCTTC. Protein: CASSFGQGGNEQFF.

The J gene is TRBJ1-1, the V gene TRBV10-2; weak D call: TRBD1 (5 bases). Germline assignment: CDR1 WSHSY and CDR2 SAAADI. V was shortened by 6 bases and J by 1 base, with 9 bases between the two germline ends. The CDR3 contains 13 residues. The CDR3 region has the DNA TGCGCCAGCAGCGAAACAGGGAACACTGAAGCTTTCTTT. Protein product: CASSETGNTEAFF.

This clonotype has only a few counts. The V call is TRBV10-3, the J call TRBJ2-7; the D is unclear. V was cut by 3 bases and J by 0 bases, with 9 bases left in between. This CDR3 has 14 residues. Germline V gene lookup returns CDR1 ENHRY and CDR2 SYGVKD. The CDR3 coding sequence is TGTGCCATCAGTGAACGGGTTAGCTCCTACGAGCAGTACTTC. Protein: CAISERVSSYEQYF.

In its sample, this clonotype was seen a few times. The chain employs TRBV24-1 and TRBJ2-3; no definite D call. The CDR3 contains 13 residues. V was clipped by 4 bases and J by 6 bases, with 10 bases between them. Germline-derived CDR1 and CDR2 are KGHDR and SFDVKD. CDR3: CATSEPHSDTQYF. The CDR3 DNA reads TGTGCCACCAGTGAGCCCCATTCGGATACGCAGTATTTT.

The CDR3 nucleotides read TGTGCCAGCAGGCGGGGACTAGCGGGGAACACCGGGGAGCTGTTTTTT. Protein product: CASRRGLAGNTGELFF. The rearrangement uses TRBV28 and TRBJ2-2; 12 nucleotides agree with TRBD2. The germline V gene has CDR1 MDHEN and CDR2 SYDVKM. Trimming cost V 6 bases and J 1 base; bases outside gene matches: 3. CDR3 length: 16 residues.

This clonotype was detected many times. The J gene is TRBJ2-7, the V gene TRBV7-3; 11 bases are shared with TRBD1. The CDR3 is 13 amino acids. V shed 3 bases, J shed 6 bases, and the junction held 1 base outside the gene matches. CDR1 is SGHTA and CDR2 is FQGTGA in the germline V gene. The CDR3 region has the DNA TGTGCCAGCAGCTTCGGGACAGGGGGCGAGCAGTACTTC. Residues: CASSFGTGGEQYF.

This chain links TRBV29-1 with TRBJ2-1, with 10 bases identical to TRBD1. The CDR3 is 14 residues long. Germline assignment: CDR1 SQVTM and CDR2 ANQGSEA. Trimming removed 6 bases from V and 6 bases from J; junction bases left unmatched: 8. CDR3 DNA: TGCAGCGTCGACCCGGGACAGGGGATCAATGAGCAGTTCTTC. Protein product: CSVDPGQGINEQFF.

The chain is built from TRBV20-1 and TRBJ2-5, with 15 bases lining up with TRBD2. Germline trimming cut 0 bases from V and 3 bases from J; bases unmatched to any gene: 14. CDR1 and CDR2 (germline): DFQATT, SNEGSKA (reference sequence). The CDR3 is 20 amino acids. CDR3 region: CSARDIGHSGTSGRKETQYF. In nucleotides, the CDR3 is TGCAGTGCTAGAGATATAGGACATTCCGGGACTAGCGGGAGGAAAGAGACCCAGTACTTC.

In its sample, this clonotype was seen many times. This chain joins TRBV4-2 and TRBJ2-5; the match to TRBD2 covers 9 bases. After removal of 4 bases from V and 5 bases from J, the junction contained 8 bases not matched to a gene. The CDR3 is 15 residues long. Germline assignment: CDR1 LGHNA and CDR2 YNFKEQ. For the CDR3, the DNA is TGTGCCAGCAGCCGGGACGCAAGCGGGGGGGAGACCCAGTACTTC. Translated, it gives CASSRDASGGETQYF.

Turning to this clonotype: A much bigger clone sits one base away, suggesting this may be a read error. The chain uses TRBV6-2 or TRBV6-3 and TRBJ2-2; 7 positions agree with TRBD1. Germline values: CDR1 MNHEY, CDR2 SVGEGT. CDR3 length: 15 residues. The CDR3 sequence is CAGSATGRGTGELFF. The CDR3, as DNA: TGTGCCGGCAGTGCGACAGGGCGAGGCACCGGGGAGCTGTTTTTT.

This clonotype has a count of ten or more. The chain is built from TRBV14 and TRBJ1-6; TRBD1 matches at 7 bases. The V and J ends lost 4 bases and 3 bases, in that order; junction bases with no gene match: 6. The CDR3 is 16 residues long. The V gene's germline CDR1 is SGHDN and CDR2 FVKESK. The CDR3 spells CASSPGQALYNSPLHF. The CDR3 DNA reads as TGTGCCAGCAGCCCCGGACAGGCCCTCTATAATTCACCCCTCCACTTT.

CDR3 sequence: CATSRAGLAGPSSYEQYF. CDR3 nucleotides: TGTGCCACCAGCAGAGCGGGACTAGCGGGACCCAGCTCCTACGAGCAGTACTTC. V gene TRBV15 combines with J gene TRBJ2-7, with 13 bases matching TRBD2. This CDR3 region has 18 residues. After removal of 1 base from V and 0 bases from J, the junction contained 6 bases not matched to a gene. Germline V gene data show CDR1 as LNHNV and CDR2 as YYDKDF (reference sequence). The whole variable domain, remainder taken from reference TRBV15 and TRBJ2-7, is DAMVIQNPRYQVTQFGKPVTLSCSQTLNHNVMYWYQQKSSQAPKLLFHYYDKDFNNEADTPDNFQSRRPNTSFCFLDIRSPGLGDTAMYLCATSRAGLAGPSSYEQYFGPGTRLTVT.

This clonotype was observed a few times. The gene calls are TRBV24-1 and TRBJ1-6; D may be TRBD1 (5 bases). Trimming shortened V by 6 bases and J by 10 bases, and 15 bases separated the two germline ends. This CDR3 contains 14 residues. Per the germline V gene, CDR1 is KGHDR and CDR2 is SFDVKD. CDR3 nucleotides: TGTGCCACCAGTTCTCAGGGAGCGGACTCACCCCTCCACTTT. Amino acids: CATSSQGADSPLHF.

The chain carries TRBV20-1 and TRBJ2-3; maybe TRBD1 (5 bases). Germline V CDR1 and CDR2: DFQATT, SNEGSKA (reference sequence). There are 14 residues in the CDR3. V was trimmed by 6 bases and J by 4 bases, leaving 17 bases between them. The CDR3 sequence: CSADHSGISDTQYF. In DNA, the CDR3 is TGCAGTGCAGACCACTCAGGGATATCAGATACGCAGTATTTT.

The chain links TRBV20-1 to TRBJ2-5; 8 nucleotides match TRBD2. CDR1 DFQATT and CDR2 SNEGSKA come from the germline V gene (reference sequence). This CDR3 comprises 13 residues. J gave up 5 bases and V 6 bases, and 8 bases lay outside the gene matches. The CDR3 protein is CSAHIAGYETQYF. DNA for the CDR3: TGCAGTGCCCATATAGCGGGATACGAGACCCAGTACTTC.